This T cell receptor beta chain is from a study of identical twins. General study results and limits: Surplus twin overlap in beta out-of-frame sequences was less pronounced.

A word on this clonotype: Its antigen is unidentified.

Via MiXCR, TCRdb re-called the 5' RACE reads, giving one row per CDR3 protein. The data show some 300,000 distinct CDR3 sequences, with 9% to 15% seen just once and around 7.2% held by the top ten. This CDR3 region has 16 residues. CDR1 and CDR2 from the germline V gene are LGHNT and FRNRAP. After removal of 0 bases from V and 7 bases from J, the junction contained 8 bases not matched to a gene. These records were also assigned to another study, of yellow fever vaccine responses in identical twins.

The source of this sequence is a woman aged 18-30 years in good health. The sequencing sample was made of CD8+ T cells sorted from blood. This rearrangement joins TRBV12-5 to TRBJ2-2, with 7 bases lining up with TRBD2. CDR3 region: CASGLVGSGGGGELFF. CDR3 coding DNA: TGTGCTAGTGGTTTGGTCGGGTCGGGAGGCGGCGGGGAGCTGTTTTTT.